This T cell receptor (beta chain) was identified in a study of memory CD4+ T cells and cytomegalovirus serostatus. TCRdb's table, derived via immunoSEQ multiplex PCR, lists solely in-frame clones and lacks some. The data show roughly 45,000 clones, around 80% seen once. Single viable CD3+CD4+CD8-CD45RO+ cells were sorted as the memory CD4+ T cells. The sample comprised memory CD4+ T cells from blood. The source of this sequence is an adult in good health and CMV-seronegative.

The CDR3 nucleotides are TGTGCCAGCAGCTTGGGAGATGGGGTACAAGAGACCCAGTACTTC. The encoded protein is CASSLGDGVQETQYF. The chain links TRBV5-4 to TRBJ2-5; D call uncertain. The CDR3 extends over 15 amino acids. Trimming removed 0 bases from V and 2 bases from J, with 11 bases in between. Per germline, CDR1 SGHNT and CDR2 YYREEE (reference sequence).